The 20 T cell receptor beta chains below all came from one sample that was sequenced in a study of human T cells and chemical hapten exposure. Time point denoted: patch test 3, about 24 weeks after DPC sensitization. Treatment: therapeutic diphenylcyclopropenone sensitization with weekly scalp DPC. MiXCR was run by TCRdb on the RACE reads, yielding one entry per CDR3 protein. The sample yields about 84,000 distinct CDR3 sequences, 9.5% to 14% seen once. Sample: whole blood, taken in connection with sensitization to the hapten diphenylcyclopropenone (DPC). These receptors were obtained from a woman between 45 and 65 years old with alopecia areata. Some clones in this sample may be carry-over from other donors' samples.

The gene calls are TRBV3-1 and TRBJ1-3; 7 nucleotides align to TRBD1. The CDR3 totals 15 residues. After removal of 4 bases from V and 1 base from J, the junction contained 4 bases not matched to a gene. CDR1 and CDR2 (germline): LGHDT, YNNKEL (reference sequence). The CDR3 DNA reads as TGTGCCAGCAGCCCAGACAGGGCATCTGGAAACACCATATATTTT. This codes for CASSPDRASGNTIYF.

The gene calls are TRBV21-1 and TRBJ1-1. TRBV21-1 is marked as a pseudogene. This CDR3 has 13 amino acids. The CDR3 DNA sequence: TGTGCCAGCAGCAAAGATCCAGTCGCTGAAGCTTTCTTT. This codes for CASSKDPVAEAFF.

This clonotype was detected a few times. This rearrangement joins TRBV28 to TRBJ2-4, with D possibly being TRBD2 (6 bases). CDR1 is MDHEN and CDR2 is SYDVKM in the germline V gene. This CDR3 comprises 11 residues. V dropped 8 bases and J dropped 7 bases, with 9 bases sitting between them. DNA of the CDR3: TGTGCCAGCGGGACTTGGAACATTCAGTACTTC. It yields the protein CASGTWNIQYF.

This clonotype was recorded only once. The chain recombines TRBV7-2 with TRBJ2-2; 7 nucleotides match TRBD1. The CDR3 extends over 15 amino acids. The V and J ends lost 5 bases and 4 bases, in that order; junction bases with no gene match: 7. Germline CDR1 reads SGHTA; CDR2 reads FQGNSA. The CDR3 coding sequence is TGTGCCAGCAGCCCTCAGACAGGGAGCACCGGGGAGCTGTTTTTT. Translating it yields CASSPQTGSTGELFF.

This clonotype was detected only a few times. V is TRBV12-5 and J is TRBJ1-5; D perhaps matches TRBD1 (6 bases). Germline assignment: CDR1 LGHNT and CDR2 FRNRAP. Trimming cost V 6 bases and J 3 bases, with 12 bases left between them. This CDR3 spans 14 amino acids. DNA for the CDR3: TGTGCTAGTGGCCCTGACAGGCCCAATCAGCCCCAGCATTTT. This translates into CASGPDRPNQPQHF.

This clonotype was found many times. This chain joins TRBV6-2 or TRBV6-3 and TRBJ2-7; 9 positions match TRBD1. V shed 6 bases, J shed 1 base, and the junction held 7 bases outside the gene matches. Germline V gives CDR1 MNHEY, CDR2 SVGEGT. The CDR3 consists of 15 residues. In DNA form, the CDR3 reads TGTGCCAGCAGGCCAACCGGGACAGGGTCCTACGAGCAGTACTTC. Encoded protein: CASRPTGTGSYEQYF.

This clonotype occurred many times. The chain carries TRBV29-1 and TRBJ2-7, with TRBD1 matching over 8 bases. Germline V gene data show CDR1 as SQVTM and CDR2 as ANQGSEA. This CDR3 is 13 amino acids long. After removal of 7 bases from V and 7 bases from J, the junction contained 12 bases not matched to a gene. CDR3 coding DNA: TGCAGCGCAGGCTCCGGGACAGGCGGTGAGCAGTACTTC. Amino acid sequence: CSAGSGTGGEQYF.

CDR3 region: CASSSQHLPNSNQPQHF. The CDR3 DNA follows: TGTGCCAGCAGCTCCCAACATCTGCCAAATAGCAATCAGCCCCAGCATTTT. The V and J genes are TRBV7-9 and TRBJ1-5; unclear D gene. V lost 4 bases to trimming and J lost 0 bases, with 16 bases between them. CDR3 length: 17 residues. Germline CDR1 SEHNR, CDR2 FQNEAQ (reference sequence).

J is TRBJ2-1 and V is TRBV7-2; the D gene is possibly TRBD2 (5 bases). The CDR3 is 15 residues long. Trimming pared 2 bases from V and 9 bases from J, leaving 17 bases between. Germline CDR1 is SGHTA and CDR2 is FQGNSA. The CDR3 is CASSLFISGWGEQFF. CDR3 DNA: TGTGCCAGCAGCTTATTTATCTCGGGATGGGGTGAGCAGTTCTTC.

This clonotype came up many times. The chain links TRBV28 to TRBJ2-7; no clear D. The CDR3 is made up of 16 amino acids. CDR1 is MDHEN and CDR2 is SYDVKM in the germline V gene. Trimming took 8 bases from V and 0 from J, leaving 20 bases between them. The CDR3 sequence: CASVLQSGVSSYEQYF. In DNA form, the CDR3 reads TGTGCCAGCGTTTTGCAGAGTGGAGTGAGCTCCTACGAGCAGTACTTC.

This clonotype was picked up many times. The chain carries TRBV6-6 and TRBJ2-2; perhaps TRBD1 as D (5 bases). Germline CDR1 reads MNHNY; CDR2 reads SVGAGI (reference sequence). This CDR3 spans 15 amino acids. The V end lost 2 bases, the J end lost 7 bases, and 14 bases lay between the germline ends. Written as DNA, the CDR3 is TGTGCCAGCAGTTACGGAGCAGGGAACGGCGGGGAGCTGTTTTTT. Residues: CASSYGAGNGGELFF.

There are many counts of this clonotype. The rearrangement uses TRBV29-1 and TRBJ1-3, with 7 bases aligning to TRBD1. The CDR3 has 15 amino acids. The ends lost 4 bases at V and 0 bases at J; junction bases unmatched: 6. Germline V gives CDR1 SQVTM, CDR2 ANQGSEA. The CDR3 DNA reads TGCAGCGTTGGTTTGGGGACAGCCTCTGGAAACACCATATATTTT. Its protein product is CSVGLGTASGNTIYF.

There are a few counts of this clonotype. This chain joins TRBV5-4 and TRBJ2-7; no definite D call. Trimming took off 0 bases at V and 6 bases at J, with 10 bases between the two ends. Germline V gene lookup returns CDR1 SGHNT and CDR2 YYREEE (reference sequence). The CDR3 covers 13 residues. CDR3 protein: CASSLGPWTEQYF. CDR3 nucleotides: TGTGCCAGCAGCTTGGGACCCTGGACCGAGCAGTACTTC.

This clonotype came up many times. The chain carries TRBV29-1 and TRBJ2-7; D is ambiguous. Germline V gene sequence: CDR1 SQVTM, CDR2 ANQGSEA. CDR3 length equals 11 residues. V was cut by 4 bases and J by 7 bases, with 11 bases left in between. The CDR3 sequence: CSVGDVWEQYF. CDR3 DNA: TGCAGCGTTGGGGATGTTTGGGAGCAGTACTTC.

V is TRBV4-1 and J is TRBJ1-4, with a possible D match to TRBD1 (6 bases). Deletions cut 4 bases from V and 8 bases from J, with 20 bases between. Germline-derived CDR1 and CDR2 are MGHRA and YSYEKL. The CDR3 runs to 16 residues. In nucleotides, the CDR3 is TGCGCCAGCAGCCGAAGCAGGGACAATAATAGGGAAAAACTGTTTTTT. It is translated as CASSRSRDNNREKLFF.

This chain connects TRBV20-1 to TRBJ2-3; 7 bases line up with TRBD2. The CDR3 is made up of 17 amino acids. CDR1 is DFQATT, CDR2 SNEGSKA, per germline (reference sequence). V lost 0 bases, J lost 5 bases, and 14 bases stayed unmatched. The CDR3 DNA reads TGCAGTGCTAGAGATCGTTCTAGCGGAACCCAGGGAGATACGCAGTATTTT. This sequence encodes CSARDRSSGTQGDTQYF.

This clonotype was seen only a few times. The genes are TRBV4-3 and TRBJ2-3; 9 positions match TRBD2. Germline CDR1 is LGHNA and CDR2 is YSLEER. V lost 0 bases, J lost 4 bases, and 8 bases stayed unmatched. The CDR3 contains 17 residues. This CDR3 is CASSQDPPVAGADTQYF. The CDR3 region has the DNA TGCGCCAGCAGCCAAGATCCCCCAGTAGCGGGAGCAGATACGCAGTATTTT.

Many counts were recorded for this clonotype. This sequence joins TRBV20-1 and TRBJ2-5; D unclear. The CDR3 totals 13 residues. V was shortened by 5 bases and J by 4 bases, with 14 bases between the two germline ends. The germline CDR1 and CDR2 sequences are DFQATT and SNEGSKA (reference sequence). CDR3 in amino acids: CSAYPGYGETQYF. CDR3 coding DNA: TGCAGTGCTTACCCGGGCTACGGAGAGACCCAGTACTTC.

This clonotype has a count of ten or more. The rearrangement joins TRBV30 to TRBJ1-2; D is possibly TRBD1 (5 bases). The V end lost 2 bases, the J end lost 5 bases, and 18 bases lay between the germline ends. CDR3 size: 15 residues. From germline, CDR1 is GTSNPN and CDR2 SVGIG (reference sequence). The CDR3 spells CAWSLHGSPGYGYTF. As DNA, the CDR3 is TGTGCCTGGAGTTTACACGGCTCGCCAGGGTATGGCTACACCTTC.

Turning to this clonotype: Possible read error: a much larger clone is one base away. This chain joins TRBV4-3 and TRBJ2-7; D tentatively reads TRBD1 or TRBD2 (5 bases each). This CDR3 comprises 18 residues. Looked up from germline, CDR1 is LGHNA and CDR2 is YSLEER. The CDR3 protein is CASNQDLGRSDSSYEQYF. The DNA for the CDR3 is TGCGCCAGCAACCAAGATTTGGGACGTTCAGATAGCTCCTACGAGCAGTACTTC.